This section outlines one TCR beta chain sequence together with its context. Germline V gives CDR1 SNHLY, CDR2 FYNNEI. The CDR3 runs to 13 residues. With V trimmed by 8 bases and J by 3 bases, 5 bases remained unmatched. This sample was included in a study of cytomegalovirus exposure and HLA in healthy donors. Primers for the PCR totalled 60 Vbeta and 13 Jbeta. Profiled with immunoSEQ multiplex PCR; TCRdb holds only in-frame clones, not every one. The sample comprises roughly 130,000 clones, under 80% of which are singletons, and 4.3% rests with the top ten. The sequenced sample was PBMCs. The receptor was isolated from a man aged 18 to 35 in good health and CMV-seropositive. The V call is TRBV2, the J call TRBJ1-1; 8 bases line up with TRBD1. CDR3 sequence reads: CASQGQVDTEAFF. The CDR3 DNA reads as TGTGCCAGCCAGGGACAGGTGGACACTGAAGCTTTCTTT.